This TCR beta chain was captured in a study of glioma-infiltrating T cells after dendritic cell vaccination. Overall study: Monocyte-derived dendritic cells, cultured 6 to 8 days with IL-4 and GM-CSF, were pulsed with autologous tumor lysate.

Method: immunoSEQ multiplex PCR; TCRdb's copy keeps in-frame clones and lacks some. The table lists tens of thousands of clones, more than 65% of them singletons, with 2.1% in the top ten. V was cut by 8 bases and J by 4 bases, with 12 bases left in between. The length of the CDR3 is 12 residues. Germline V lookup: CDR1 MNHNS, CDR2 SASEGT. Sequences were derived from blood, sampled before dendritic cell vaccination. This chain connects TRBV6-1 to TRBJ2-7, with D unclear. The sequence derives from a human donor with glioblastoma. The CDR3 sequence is CASCERPYEQYV. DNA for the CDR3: TGTGCCAGCTGCGAGCGACCTTACGAGCAGTACGTC.